This entry features one T cell receptor (beta chain) sequence. Original processing notes: Researchers report that nucleated cell counts were estimated from reference gene primer amplification. Generated by immunoSEQ multiplex PCR, the TCRdb table keeps only in-frame clones and is missing some. Clonal size and the V and J genes are those of that table, whereas D and trimming came from the DNA. The data show 120,000 to 150,000 clones, 70% to 90% seen once. This record comes from a study of blood T cell repertoires in COVID-19. Background on the study: Both acute and convalescent COVID-19 samples were obtained from the United States, Italy and Spain. The analysed material was cDNA or gDNA that came from T cells, B-cell-depleted T cells, or PBMCs.

This CDR3 is built from 16 residues. After removal of 5 bases from V and 4 bases from J, the junction contained 11 bases not matched to a gene. The germline V gene encodes CDR1 SGHDT and CDR2 YYEEEE. The V call is TRBV5-6, the J call TRBJ2-2; 7 nucleotides line up with TRBD2. Sequences were obtained from peripheral blood. The receptor comes from a human donor with acute or convalescent COVID-19. The donor label of this sample is uncertain. The CDR3 spells CASRPSGGAPTGELFF. CDR3 coding DNA: TGTGCCAGCAGGCCGTCGGGGGGAGCGCCCACCGGGGAGCTGTTTTTT.